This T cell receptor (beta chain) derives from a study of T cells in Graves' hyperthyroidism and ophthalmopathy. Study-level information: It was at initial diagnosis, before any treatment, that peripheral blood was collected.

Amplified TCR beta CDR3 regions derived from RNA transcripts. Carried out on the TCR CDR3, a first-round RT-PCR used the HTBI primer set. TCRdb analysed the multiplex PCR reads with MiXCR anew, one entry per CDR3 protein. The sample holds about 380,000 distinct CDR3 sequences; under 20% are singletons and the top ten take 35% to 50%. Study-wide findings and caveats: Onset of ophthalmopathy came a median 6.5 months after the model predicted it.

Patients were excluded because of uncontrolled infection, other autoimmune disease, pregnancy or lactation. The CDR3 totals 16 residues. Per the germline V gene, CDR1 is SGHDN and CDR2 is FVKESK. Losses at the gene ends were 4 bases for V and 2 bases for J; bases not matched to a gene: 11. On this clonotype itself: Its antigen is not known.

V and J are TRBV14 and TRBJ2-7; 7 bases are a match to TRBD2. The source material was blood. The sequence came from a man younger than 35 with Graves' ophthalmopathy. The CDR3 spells CASSLAGYKVTYEQYF. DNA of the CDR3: TGTGCCAGCAGCCTAGCGGGTTACAAGGTGACCTACGAGCAGTACTTC.